Sequencing of this TCR beta chain was carried out in a study of cytomegalovirus exposure and HLA in healthy donors. From germline, CDR1 is GTSNPN and CDR2 SVGIG (reference sequence). CDR3 length: 15 amino acids. Trimming removed 3 bases from V and 1 base from J; junction bases left unmatched: 7. Concerning this clone: The antigen is undetermined.

The PCR made use of 60 Vbeta and 13 Jbeta primers. The assay was immunoSEQ multiplex PCR, and TCRdb's table has in-frame clones only and misses some. The profile covers about 140,000 clones, with approximately 80% appearing a single time and approximately 4% taken by the ten largest. Study-level findings and limits: Whilst most TCR sequences proved rare, a subset of public TCRs occurred across many donors. Some highly shared sequence variants likely arose as a pipeline artifact.

This TCR came from a man younger than 35 in good health and CMV-seronegative. Sequencing was carried out using PBMCs. V usage is TRBV30 and J usage is TRBJ2-7, with 9 nucleotides matching TRBD1. Here the CDR3 DNA reads TGTGCCTGGAGGGGACAGGGAAGGGCGTCCTACGAGCAGTACTTC. This codes for CAWRGQGRASYEQYF. The complete variable domain, with remaining parts taken from reference TRBV30 and TRBJ2-7, reads SQTIHQWPATLVQPVGSPLSLECTVEGTSNPNLYWYRQAAGRGLQLLFYSVGIGQISSEVPQNLSASRPQDRQFILSSKKLLLSDSGFYLCAWRGQGRASYEQYFGPGTRLTVT.